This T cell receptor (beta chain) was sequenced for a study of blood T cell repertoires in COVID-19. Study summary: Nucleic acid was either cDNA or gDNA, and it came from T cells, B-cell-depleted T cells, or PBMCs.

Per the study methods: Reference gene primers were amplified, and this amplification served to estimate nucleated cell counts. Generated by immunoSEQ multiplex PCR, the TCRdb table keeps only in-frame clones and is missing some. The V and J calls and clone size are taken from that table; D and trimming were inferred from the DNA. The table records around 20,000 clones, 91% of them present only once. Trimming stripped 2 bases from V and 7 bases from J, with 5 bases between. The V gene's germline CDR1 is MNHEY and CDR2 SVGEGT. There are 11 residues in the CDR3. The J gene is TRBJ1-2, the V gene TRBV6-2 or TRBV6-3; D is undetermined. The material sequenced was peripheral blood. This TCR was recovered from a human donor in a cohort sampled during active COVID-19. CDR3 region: CASSYGGGYTF. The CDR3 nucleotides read TGTGCCAGCAGTTACGGAGGTGGCTACACCTTC.